These 27 T cell receptor beta chains originate from one sample sequenced in a study of post-analysis software for immune sequencing data. General observations from the study: The study found TRBV5-6, TRBV5-1 and TRBV20-1 among roughly 5 TRBV segments more frequent in patients than controls.

The antigens these receptors bind are not known. The library was made from cDNA and included unique molecular identifiers. TCRdb fed the PCR reads into MiXCR, producing one record per CDR3 protein. The sample comprises approximately 730,000 distinct CDR3 sequences, about 45% of which are singletons, and 4.9% rests with the top ten. The specimen was blood. These receptor sequences come from a girl aged 10 to 17 with multiple sclerosis.

This clonotype has more than one count but fewer than ten. This chain joins TRBV4-1 and TRBJ2-7; 11 nucleotides line up with TRBD2. Looked up from germline, CDR1 is MGHRA and CDR2 is YSYEKL. The V and J ends lost 4 bases and 3 bases, in that order; junction bases with no gene match: 5. The length of the CDR3 is 15 residues. The CDR3 nucleotides are TGCGCCAGCAGCCCCCCCGGACTAGCGGGCTACGAGCAGTACTTC. The encoded protein is CASSPPGLAGYEQYF.

The gene calls are TRBV15 and TRBJ1-1; D perhaps matches TRBD1 (6 bases). Germline assignment: CDR1 LNHNV and CDR2 YYDKDF (reference sequence). This CDR3 is 16 amino acids long. Between the trimmed V and J ends, which lost 0 bases and 7 bases, there was a span of 18 bases. The CDR3 spells CATSRDPTGLGGEAFF. For the CDR3, the DNA is TGTGCCACCAGCAGAGACCCAACAGGGCTTGGCGGTGAAGCTTTCTTT.

The chain couples TRBV6-6 to TRBJ2-1; the match to TRBD2 covers 7 bases. Germline CDR1 is MNHNY and CDR2 is SVGAGI (reference sequence). CDR3 length: 14 amino acids. After removal of 6 bases from V and 8 bases from J, the junction contained 10 bases not matched to a gene. CDR3 nucleotide sequence: TGTGCCAGCAGGGAGCGGGGAGGGCCGTATGAGCAGTTCTTC. It encodes CASRERGGPYEQFF.

The chain couples TRBV6-1 to TRBJ2-5; D may be TRBD1 (5 bases). The CDR3 contains 15 residues. Between the trimmed V and J ends, which lost 7 bases and 2 bases, there was a span of 17 bases. Germline CDR1 reads MNHNS; CDR2 reads SASEGT. The CDR3 loop is CASTFEAGPQETQYF. The CDR3 coding sequence is TGTGCCAGCACCTTTGAGGCAGGGCCGCAAGAGACCCAGTACTTC.

This rearrangement joins TRBV3-1 to TRBJ1-2, with D unresolved. CDR3 length: 14 residues. Germline V gene data show CDR1 as LGHDT and CDR2 as YNNKEL (reference sequence). The V gene lost 4 bases and the J gene lost 3 bases, with 12 bases spanning the gap. The CDR3 protein is CASSPGRGYYGYTF. CDR3 DNA sequence: TGTGCCAGCAGCCCCGGCCGAGGGTACTATGGCTACACCTTC.

CDR3 sequence reads: CASSYRQKETQYF. The CDR3, as DNA: TGTGCCAGCAGTTACCGGCAGAAAGAGACCCAGTACTTC. The chain couples TRBV6-5 to TRBJ2-5; D remains unclear. Per germline, CDR1 MNHEY and CDR2 SVGAGI. Trimming removed 2 bases from V and 3 bases from J, with 7 bases in between. The CDR3 has 13 residues.

There are a few counts of this clonotype. The chain carries TRBV10-3 and TRBJ2-4, with TRBD2 matching over 10 bases. TRBJ2-7 matches the DNA end more closely, so the J call is doubtful. Germline V gene data show CDR1 as ENHRY and CDR2 as SYGVKD. The CDR3 extends over 15 amino acids. The CDR3 DNA reads as TGTGCCATCAGTCGGACTAGCGGAGCGACTCGCGAGCAGTACTTC. Its translation is CAISRTSGATREQYF.

The rearrangement links TRBV3-1 to TRBJ2-3, with TRBD2 as a possible D gene (7 bases). Germline V lookup: CDR1 LGHDT, CDR2 YNNKEL (reference sequence). This CDR3 is built from 16 residues. V lost 0 bases to trimming and J lost 4 bases, with 14 bases between them. The CDR3 spells CASSQEPRGGSDTQYF. In DNA, the CDR3 is TGTGCCAGCAGCCAAGAGCCCCGCGGGGGCTCAGATACGCAGTATTTT.

This chain's CDR3 is CASSQDVAGNQPQHF. Here the CDR3 DNA reads TGCGCCAGCAGCCAAGATGTGGCTGGCAATCAGCCCCAGCATTTT. The gene calls are TRBV4-3 and TRBJ1-5, with D unresolved. The CDR3 is 15 residues long. Trimming took off 0 bases at V and 2 bases at J, with 8 bases between the two ends. Germline lookup yields CDR1 LGHNA and CDR2 YSLEER.

This chain uses TRBV5-1 with TRBJ2-1; the D is unclear. V was clipped by 0 bases and J by 12 bases, with 13 bases between them. CDR3 length equals 13 residues. Germline V CDR1 and CDR2: SGHRS, YFSETQ. Here the CDR3 DNA reads TGCGCCAGCAGCTTGGCCGGCGTTGGGGTGCAGTTCTTC. Amino acids: CASSLAGVGVQFF.

This chain links TRBV29-1 with TRBJ1-2; D is possibly TRBD1 (5 bases). The V gene lost 1 base and the J gene lost 5 bases, with 17 bases spanning the gap. There are 15 residues in the CDR3. CDR1 is SQVTM and CDR2 is ANQGSEA in the germline V gene. CDR3 DNA sequence: TGCAGCGTTGAAGGGATCCTGTTGGACAAGTATGGCTACACCTTC. It specifies CSVEGILLDKYGYTF.

The rearrangement uses TRBV20-1 and TRBJ2-7; 13 bases are a match to TRBD2. In germline, CDR1 is DFQATT, CDR2 SNEGSKA (reference sequence). Trimming took 3 bases from V and 2 from J; bases not matched to a gene: 7. The CDR3 sequence is 16 residues long. CDR3 protein: CSASPRLAGGTYEQYF. The CDR3, as DNA: TGCAGTGCTAGCCCACGACTAGCGGGAGGTACCTACGAGCAGTACTTC.

This clonotype has more than one count but fewer than ten. V is TRBV6-1 and J is TRBJ2-1; no firm D call. This CDR3 region has 12 residues. The germline V gene encodes CDR1 MNHNS and CDR2 SASEGT. With 2 bases removed from V and 7 bases from J, the gap between germline ends came to 6 bases. The CDR3 coding sequence is TGTGCCAGCAGTGAAAAAGGAAATGAGCAGTTCTTC. Translation gives CASSEKGNEQFF.

Regarding this clonotype: The junction shows a germline mismatch at one end, possibly a read error. The chain couples TRBV7-9 to TRBJ2-3; a weak D match, TRBD2 (5 bases). Germline V gene data show CDR1 as SEHNR and CDR2 as FQNEAQ (reference sequence). The CDR3 is 16 residues long. CDR3 protein: CASSLVERPSTDAQYF. In DNA, the CDR3 is TGTGCCAGCAGCTTAGTCGAGCGGCCAAGCACAGATGCGCAGTATTTT.

The rearrangement joins TRBV5-5 to TRBJ2-1; D is perhaps TRBD2 (5 bases). Looked up from germline, CDR1 is SGHKS and CDR2 is YYEKEE (reference sequence). CDR3 size: 15 residues. V lost 1 base and J lost 7, with 15 bases in between. The CDR3 region is CASSLSLRRRNEQFF. Written as DNA, the CDR3 is TGTGCCAGCAGCTTGAGTTTGCGGAGGCGGAATGAGCAGTTCTTC. The variable domain in full, with the rest retrieved from reference TRBV5-5 and TRBJ2-1, is DAGVTQSPTHLIKTRGQQVTLRCSPISGHKSVSWYQQVLGQGPQFIFQYYEKEERGRGNFPDRFSARQFPNYSSELNVNALLLGDSALYLCASSLSLRRRNEQFFGPGTRLTVL.

This chain links TRBV29-1 with TRBJ2-1; TRBD2 is a possible D gene (6 bases). The CDR3 runs 13 residues. Germline CDR1 reads SQVTM; CDR2 reads ANQGSEA. V lost 2 bases and J 9 bases, leaving 14 bases between the germline ends. The CDR3 nucleotides are TGCAGCGTTGAACTCGCGGGATGGGGTGAGCAGTTCTTC. This translates into CSVELAGWGEQFF.

Remarks on this clonotype: This could be a read error, since a much larger clone is one nucleotide away. The chain links TRBV12-3 or TRBV12-4 to TRBJ2-7; a weak D match, TRBD1 (5 bases). Trimming cost V 9 bases and J 2 bases, with 14 bases left between them. CDR3 length equals 13 residues. DNA of the CDR3: TGTGCCAGGAGCCACAGGAATACCTACGAGCAGTACTTC. Protein: CARSHRNTYEQYF.

The rearrangement joins TRBV4-1 to TRBJ2-5; unclear D gene. There are 15 residues in the CDR3. Trimming shortened V by 1 base and J by 4 bases, and 13 bases separated the two germline ends. Germline V gene data show CDR1 as MGHRA and CDR2 as YSYEKL. CDR3 region: CASSQGLSERETQYF. The DNA of the CDR3 is TGCGCCAGCAGCCAAGGACTCTCAGAGAGAGAGACCCAGTACTTC.

The sample holds a few counts of this clonotype. The chain employs TRBV20-1 and TRBJ2-3, with 8 bases fitting TRBD2. The germline V gene has CDR1 DFQATT and CDR2 SNEGSKA (reference sequence). The CDR3 loop spans 15 amino acids. With 6 bases clipped from V and 1 base from J, the junction kept 9 bases outside the gene matches. The CDR3 loop reads CSAQIGGEGTDTQYF. CDR3 bases: TGCAGTGCCCAGATCGGGGGGGAGGGCACAGATACGCAGTATTTT.

This clonotype was counted ten times or more. This sequence joins TRBV29-1 and TRBJ2-3, with 11 bases matching TRBD2. The germline gives CDR1 SQVTM, CDR2 ANQGSEA. The V gene end was trimmed by 4 bases and the J gene end by 2 bases; junction bases not matched to a gene: 5. The CDR3 has 15 amino acids. CDR3 loop: CSVGSGRVNTDTQYF. The DNA for the CDR3 is TGCAGCGTTGGTAGCGGGAGGGTGAACACAGATACGCAGTATTTT.

This clonotype appeared a few times. The chain carries TRBV12-3 or TRBV12-4 and TRBJ1-5, with D tentatively TRBD1 (5 bases). V was pared by 1 base and J by 0 bases, with 7 bases between. This CDR3 region has 15 residues. CDR3 amino acids: CASSLGGTSNQPQHF. CDR3 DNA: TGTGCCAGCAGTTTAGGAGGGACTAGCAATCAGCCCCAGCATTTT.

This chain joins TRBV10-3 and TRBJ1-4; the D is unclear. This CDR3 contains 14 residues. Looked up from germline, CDR1 is ENHRY and CDR2 is SYGVKD. V lost 3 bases and J lost 7, with 12 bases in between. CDR3 region: CAISEQVASEKLFF. CDR3 DNA: TGTGCCATCAGTGAACAAGTAGCCTCTGAAAAACTGTTTTTT.

This clonotype turned up a few times. The chain links TRBV12-3 or TRBV12-4 to TRBJ2-5; weak D call: TRBD1 (5 bases). V was shortened by 6 bases and J by 7 bases, with 15 bases between the two germline ends. The CDR3 spans 13 residues. The CDR3 coding sequence is TGTGCCAGCAGCCTGGGGCTGGGAAGGACCCAGTACTTC. Translating gives CASSLGLGRTQYF.

This clonotype showed up just a few times. The V call is TRBV7-2, the J call TRBJ2-5, with D possibly TRBD1 on 6 matching bases. Germline V gene sequence: CDR1 SGHTA, CDR2 FQGNSA. Trimming took 3 bases from V and 2 from J, leaving 16 bases between them. The CDR3 is 16 residues long. CDR3 coding DNA: TGTGCCAGCAGCTTCGCTCACAGGGCCCCTCAAGAGACCCAGTACTTC. It codes for CASSFAHRAPQETQYF.

The rearrangement uses TRBV27 and TRBJ1-2; D gene ambiguous. Between the trimmed V and J ends, which lost 2 bases and 2 bases, there was a span of 9 bases. Germline CDR1 and CDR2: MNHEY and SMNVEV (reference sequence). There are 14 residues in the CDR3. CDR3 loop: CASSLDVKNYGYTF. The CDR3 nucleotides are TGTGCCAGCAGTTTAGACGTTAAGAACTATGGCTACACCTTC.

The genes are TRBV20-1 and TRBJ2-5; D unclear. V lost 3 bases and J 2 bases, leaving 13 bases between the germline ends. Germline assignment: CDR1 DFQATT and CDR2 SNEGSKA (reference sequence). This CDR3 comprises 14 residues. CDR3 in DNA: TGCAGTGCTAGTCGGCAGTCCCCACAAGAGACCCAGTACTTC. This codes for CSASRQSPQETQYF.

The V call is TRBV7-2, the J call TRBJ1-2; 9 bases are shared with TRBD1. The germline CDR1 and CDR2 sequences are SGHTA and FQGNSA. The CDR3 loop spans 17 amino acids. V gave up 5 bases and J gave up 5 bases; unmatched junction bases: 15. CDR3 sequence reads: CASSENHLTGGAYGYTF. As DNA, the CDR3 is TGTGCCAGCAGCGAAAACCACTTAACAGGGGGCGCATATGGCTACACCTTC.